A selection of T cell receptor beta chains follows, all from one sample in a study of shared clonotypes between healthy human individuals. Using immunoSEQ multiplex PCR, the repertoire was profiled, and TCRdb retains in-frame clones only, with some absent. The sample carries 550,000 to 800,000 clones, approximately 79% recorded once. The sample comprised memory CD4+ T cells sorted from blood. The receptors derive from a woman aged 25 to 39 in good health. Each CDR3 is given with its conserved first and last residue. Each record gives: J gene, D gene, clone size, V gene, CDR3 protein, CDR3 DNA. The D gene is left open where the match is weak. The size entry is marked missing in some rows and otherwise reads once, few, many or a size class.

>TRBJ2-3|TRBD1|-|TRBV28
CASNRGQGISTDTQYF
TGTGCCAGCAACAGAGGACAGGGGATAAGCACAGATACGCAGTATTTT
>TRBJ2-3|TRBD2|-|TRBV28
CASTTTGLAGGGDTQYF
TGTGCCAGCACCACTACGGGACTAGCGGGAGGTGGGGATACGCAGTATTTT
>TRBJ2-5|-|-|TRBV5-8
CASSLNSETQYF
TGTGCCAGCAGCTTGAATTCGGAGACCCAGTACTTC
>TRBJ1-5|-|-|TRBV9
CASSLDRNQPQHF
TGTGCCAGCAGCTTAGACAGGAATCAGCCCCAGCATTTT
>TRBJ2-7|-|-|TRBV7-8
CASSLGGSREQYF
TGTGCCAGCAGCTTAGGAGGGTCGAGAGAGCAGTACTTC
>TRBJ2-7|-|-|TRBV6-5
CASSPPQGTYEQYF
TGTGCCAGCAGTCCCCCTCAGGGCACCTACGAGCAGTACTTC
>TRBJ1-2|-|-|TRBV6-5
CATKNAFAGDGYTF
TGTGCCACCAAAAACGCCTTTGCCGGAGACGGCTACACCTTC
>TRBJ1-4|-|many|TRBV2
CASSDRKGLNEKLFF
TGTGCCAGCAGTGACAGAAAGGGCCTTAATGAAAAACTGTTTTTT
>TRBJ1-2|TRBD1|-|TRBV28
CASEQNRGHGYTF
TGTGCCAGCGAACAAAACAGGGGGCACGGCTACACCTTC
>TRBJ1-4|-|many|TRBV11-3
CASSLESTGSVEKLFF
TGTGCCAGCAGCTTAGAATCAACAGGTTCGGTTGAAAAACTGTTTTTT
>TRBJ2-7|TRBD2|-|TRBV10-3
CAISVRLAGVGDEQYF
TGTGCCATCAGTGTGAGACTAGCGGGAGTCGGAGACGAGCAGTACTTC
>TRBJ2-2|TRBD1|-|TRBV5-1
CASSPKTGFDGELFF
TGCGCCAGCAGCCCTAAGACAGGGTTTGACGGGGAGCTGTTTTTT
>TRBJ2-1|-|-|TRBV10-3
CAITGDPGNEQFF
TGTGCCATCACCGGGGACCCAGGCAATGAGCAGTTCTTC
>TRBJ1-1|-|-|TRBV5-1
CASSLTTTEAFF
TGCGCCAGCAGCTTAACTACCACTGAAGCTTTCTTT
>TRBJ2-1|TRBD2|once|TRBV15
CATSRAGLGWSNEQFF
TGTGCCACCAGCAGGGCGGGACTAGGCTGGTCCAATGAGCAGTTCTTC
>TRBJ2-1|TRBD2|-|TRBV19
CASSQRLSGRAGNEQFF
TGTGCCAGTAGTCAGAGACTAAGCGGGAGGGCCGGGAATGAGCAGTTCTTC
>TRBJ2-1|-|once|TRBV11-1
CASSFGRGYHSEQFF
TGTGCCAGCAGCTTTGGCAGGGGATATCATAGTGAGCAGTTCTTC
>TRBJ2-1|TRBD2|-|TRBV18
CASSPRLAGDHNEQFF
TGTGCCAGCTCACCCCGGCTAGCGGGAGATCACAATGAGCAGTTCTTC
>TRBJ2-3|TRBD2|-|TRBV2
CASSGLAGYTDTQYF
TGTGCCAGCAGTGGACTAGCGGGGTACACAGATACGCAGTATTTT
>TRBJ2-6|TRBD1|-|TRBV28
CASSLGQNSGANVLTF
TGTGCCAGCAGCCTGGGACAGAACTCTGGGGCCAACGTCCTGACTTTC
>TRBJ1-3|TRBD1|once|TRBV30
CAWSARTGFGNTIYF
TGTGCCTGGAGTGCGCGGACAGGGTTCGGAAACACCATATATTTT
>TRBJ2-7|-|-|TRBV4-1
CASSHSAATPYEQYF
TGCGCCAGCAGCCATTCGGCAGCTACTCCCTACGAGCAGTACTTC
>TRBJ1-1|-|-|TRBV5-4
CASSFRTEAFF
TGTGCCAGCAGCTTCAGAACTGAAGCTTTCTTT
>TRBJ2-7|TRBD2|few|TRBV2
CASRTSGNYEQYF
TGTGCCAGCAGGACTAGCGGGAACTACGAGCAGTACTTC
>TRBJ1-5|-|many|TRBV4-2
CASSPQGGGSNQPQHF
TGTGCCAGCAGCCCTCAGGGAGGGGGTAGCAATCAGCCCCAGCATTTT
>TRBJ2-3|-|-|TRBV10-1
CASSVSALGGDTQYF
TGCGCCAGCAGTGTATCGGCTCTTGGGGGAGATACGCAGTATTTT
>TRBJ1-1|-|-|TRBV7-3
CASSFTGGSMAFF
TGTGCCAGCAGCTTCACTGGGGGGAGTATGGCTTTCTTT
>TRBJ2-7|TRBD2|once|TRBV4-1
CASSQRTSSYEQYF
TGCGCCAGCAGCCAAAGGACTAGTTCCTACGAGCAGTACTTC
>TRBJ1-2|-|-|TRBV2
CATRYSDYGYTF
TGTGCCACACGGTATTCGGACTATGGCTACACCTTC
>TRBJ2-3|-|-|TRBV13
CASSWIQRDTQYF
TGTGCCAGCAGCTGGATACAGAGAGATACGCAGTATTTT
>TRBJ1-5|-|-|TRBV6-5
CASGQTGNNQPQHF
TGTGCCAGCGGACAGACAGGCAACAATCAGCCCCAGCATTTT
>TRBJ2-1|-|-|TRBV30
CAWSVLEAEQFF
TGTGCCTGGAGTGTACTGGAAGCTGAGCAGTTCTTC
>TRBJ2-7|-|-|TRBV9
CASSALEGPTKGEQYF
TGTGCCAGCAGCGCTCTGGAAGGACCCACGAAAGGCGAGCAGTACTTC
>TRBJ2-7|TRBD2|-|TRBV2
CASRLREGYEQYF
TGTGCCAGCAGGCTCCGGGAGGGCTACGAGCAGTACTTC
>TRBJ2-1|-|-|TRBV5-1
CASSSLRESEQFF
TGCGCCAGCAGCTCCCTTCGAGAGTCTGAGCAGTTCTTC
>TRBJ2-3|-|-|TRBV10-1
CASSGGSGQTQYF
TGCGCCAGCAGTGGGGGGAGCGGGCAGACGCAGTATTTT
>TRBJ1-1|-|-|TRBV6-1
CASRSTTRGEAFF
TGTGCCAGCAGGAGCACAACGCGGGGTGAGGCTTTCTTT
>TRBJ1-5|-|-|TRBV25-1
CASSDIESNQPQHF
TGTGCCAGCAGTGACATAGAGAGCAATCAGCCCCAGCATTTT
>TRBJ1-2|TRBD1|-|TRBV27
CASSLGQRAYGYTF
TGTGCCAGCAGTTTGGGACAGAGAGCATATGGCTACACCTTC
>TRBJ1-1|TRBD1|-|TRBV29-1
CSVAGQEDAEAFF
TGCAGCGTTGCGGGACAGGAGGACGCTGAAGCTTTCTTT
>TRBJ1-5|TRBD1|-|TRBV19
CASSSTGGAGNQPQHF
TGTGCCAGTAGTAGTACAGGGGGCGCGGGCAATCAGCCCCAGCATTTT
>TRBJ2-5|-|-|TRBV5-1
CASSLFGQTETQYF
TGCGCCAGCAGCTTGTTCGGGCAGACAGAGACCCAGTACTTC
>TRBJ2-3|-|-|TRBV27
CASASPLGSTDTQYF
TGTGCCAGCGCCTCCCCCTTGGGGAGCACAGATACGCAGTATTTT
>TRBJ2-1|-|-|TRBV7-2
CASRGLVVEQFF
TGTGCCAGCAGGGGCCTGGTCGTTGAGCAGTTCTTC
>TRBJ2-1|-|-|TRBV6-4
CASSDSGSYNEQFF
TGTGCCAGCAGTGACTCGGGGTCCTACAATGAGCAGTTCTTC
>TRBJ2-1|TRBD2|-|TRBV30
CAWGNSGREQFF
TGTGCCTGGGGGAATAGCGGGAGGGAGCAGTTCTTC
>TRBJ2-1|TRBD2|-|TRBV5-1
CASSSSSGSYNEQFF
TGCGCCAGCAGCTCCTCTAGCGGGAGTTACAATGAGCAGTTCTTC
>TRBJ2-7|-|-|TRBV30
CAWRPRKGPRSSYEQYF
TGTGCCTGGAGGCCCCGTAAGGGACCGAGGAGCTCCTACGAGCAGTACTTC
>TRBJ2-7|TRBD2|-|TRBV6-5
CASSRLAGPYEQYF
TGTGCCAGCAGCCGACTAGCGGGCCCCTACGAGCAGTACTTC
>TRBJ2-3|TRBD2|-|TRBV5-1
CASSLALAGVADTQYF
TGCGCCAGCAGCTTGGCCCTAGCGGGAGTGGCAGATACGCAGTATTTT
>TRBJ2-1|-|-|TRBV5-1
CASSLGTYNEQFF
TGCGCCAGCAGCTTGGGGACCTACAATGAGCAGTTCTTC